The sequence of this T cell receptor (beta chain) was determined in a study of T cell responses to AZD1222 COVID-19 vaccine. Findings and caveats of the study: Repertoire sampling was restricted to post-peak T cell response timepoints. The donor group comprised mostly white British people and more females; the analysis possibly underestimated clonal diversity.

The method was immunoSEQ multiplex PCR; TCRdb's version includes in-frame clones alone and lacks a portion of them. The sample lists about 93,000 clones; roughly 89% were seen once. A word on this clone: Its specificity is not known.

The length of the CDR3 is 16 residues. The V gene's germline CDR1 is PRHDT and CDR2 FYEKMQ (reference sequence). The V segment lost 1 base and the J segment 1 base; nucleotides outside the gene matches: 6. The material sequenced was peripheral blood, taken on day 0 of MenACWY control vaccination. The chain links TRBV13 to TRBJ2-7; TRBD1 matches 8 bases. The origin of this receptor is an adult in good health. This CDR3 reads CASSLDTGGVSYEQYF. CDR3 nucleotides: TGTGCCAGCAGCTTAGATACAGGGGGAGTTTCCTACGAGCAGTACTTC.